Below are 14 T cell receptor beta chains sequenced from a single sample in a study of cytomegalovirus exposure and HLA in healthy donors. Using immunoSEQ multiplex PCR, the repertoire was profiled, and TCRdb retains in-frame clones only, with some absent. This table has 200,000 or so clones, around 90% appearing once. The sample was PBMCs. The receptors shown here come from a woman between 18 and 30 years old in good health and CMV-seronegative.

CDR3 in DNA: TGTGCCATGAAGCGGACAGGGAAGACTGAAGCTTTCTTT. It is translated as CAMKRTGKTEAFF. The genes are TRBV10-3 and TRBJ1-1; 8 bases agree with TRBD1. With 9 bases clipped from V and 5 bases from J, the junction kept 8 bases outside the gene matches. The CDR3 sequence is 13 residues long. The V gene's germline CDR1 is ENHRY and CDR2 SYGVKD.

V and J are TRBV10-2 and TRBJ2-2; D unresolved. V lost 2 bases to trimming and J lost 7 bases, with 8 bases between them. The germline CDR1 and CDR2 sequences are WSHSY and SAAADI. CDR3 length: 13 amino acids. Here the CDR3 reads CASSEDIGGELFF. The DNA for the CDR3 is TGCGCCAGCAGTGAGGACATCGGCGGGGAGCTGTTTTTT.

The chain links TRBV14 to TRBJ1-2; a weak D match, TRBD1 (5 bases). Trimming removed 0 bases from V and 7 bases from J, with 15 bases in between. Germline assignment: CDR1 SGHDN and CDR2 FVKESK. CDR3 size: 15 residues. CDR3 DNA: TGTGCCAGCAGCCAAGAACTGGGGCCCATTTCTGGCTACACCTTC. It translates to CASSQELGPISGYTF.

On this clone: The junction departs from the called germline gene at one end, perhaps through a read error. CDR3 amino acids: CASSQGTSGKVQETQYF. The CDR3 DNA reads as TGTGCTAGCAGCCAAGGGACTAGCGGGAAGGTCCAAGAGACCCAGTACTTC. The chain employs TRBV7-7 and TRBJ2-5, with TRBD2 matching over 13 bases. Germline CDR1 is SSHAT and CDR2 is FNYEAQ (reference sequence). This CDR3 region has 17 residues. Supplemented by reference TRBV7-7 and TRBJ2-5, the full variable domain reads GAGVSQSPRYKVTKRGQDVTLRCDPISSHATLYWYQQALGQGPEFLTYFNYEAQPDKSGLPSDRFSAERPEGSISTLTIQRTEQRDSAMYRCASSQGTSGKVQETQYFGPGTRLLVL.

This sequence joins TRBV30 and TRBJ1-6; D perhaps matches TRBD1 (5 bases). The V end lost 2 bases, the J end lost 14 bases, and 19 bases lay between the germline ends. This CDR3 spans 14 amino acids. CDR1 GTSNPN and CDR2 SVGIG come from the germline V gene (reference sequence). The CDR3 sequence is CAWSTAGNGGALHF. CDR3 bases: TGTGCCTGGAGTACCGCAGGCAACGGGGGGGCCCTCCACTTT.

The chain uses TRBV4-1 and TRBJ2-7, with 9 positions matching TRBD1. Germline V gives CDR1 MGHRA, CDR2 YSYEKL. This CDR3 is 18 amino acids long. Trimming cost V 0 bases and J 6 bases; bases outside gene matches: 15. Written as DNA, the CDR3 is TGCGCCAGCAGCCAAGAAGTGGTGAATGGACAGGGGTTTGGCGAGCAGTACTTC. Protein sequence: CASSQEVVNGQGFGEQYF.

The chain has TRBV6-1 and TRBJ1-6; D call uncertain. Germline lookup yields CDR1 MNHNS and CDR2 SASEGT. V was clipped by 11 bases and J by 7 bases, with 15 bases between them. The CDR3 is 13 residues long. The CDR3 nucleotides read TGTGCCGGCCATCTTGGGCAGAATTCACCCCTCCACTTT. This sequence encodes CAGHLGQNSPLHF.

V and J are TRBV4-1 and TRBJ2-7; 9 bases line up with TRBD1. V lost 5 bases, J lost 2 bases, and 4 bases stayed unmatched. Per the germline V gene, CDR1 is MGHRA and CDR2 is YSYEKL. The CDR3 is 14 residues long. CDR3 amino acids: CASSAGTGTYEQYF. The CDR3 nucleotides read TGCGCCAGCAGCGCCGGGACAGGGACCTACGAGCAGTACTTC.

The V and J genes are TRBV5-1 and TRBJ1-1; no clear D. The CDR3 has 14 residues. Germline lookup yields CDR1 SGHRS and CDR2 YFSETQ. V gave up 7 bases and J gave up 0 bases, with 13 bases separating them. CDR3: CASVNPGLNTEAFF. The CDR3, as DNA: TGCGCCAGCGTTAATCCAGGTTTGAACACTGAAGCTTTCTTT.

This clone showed up just once. The chain carries TRBV10-2 and TRBJ1-6; D unclear. This CDR3 is built from 13 residues. CDR1 is WSHSY and CDR2 is SAAADI in the germline V gene. V was clipped by 7 bases and J by 9 bases, with 13 bases between them. The CDR3 sequence is CASTETGGSPLHF. The CDR3 DNA reads as TGCGCCAGCACCGAGACGGGAGGTTCACCCCTCCACTTT.

V gene TRBV5-5 combines with J gene TRBJ2-7; maybe TRBD1 (5 bases). There are 14 residues in the CDR3. V dropped 2 bases and J dropped 3 bases, with 12 bases sitting between them. CDR1 SGHKS and CDR2 YYEKEE come from the germline V gene (reference sequence). The CDR3: CASSFGRAVYEQYF. The CDR3 nucleotides read TGTGCCAGCAGCTTTGGCAGGGCCGTCTACGAGCAGTACTTC.

The rearrangement joins TRBV7-3 to TRBJ2-2; tentatively, D is TRBD1 (6 bases). CDR1 SGHTA and CDR2 FQGTGA come from the germline V gene. This CDR3 is built from 15 residues. V lost 6 bases, J lost 3 bases, and 14 bases lay in between. CDR3 sequence (DNA): TGTGCCAGCAGATCCGGGACACCTCACACCGGGGAGCTGTTTTTT. Its translation: CASRSGTPHTGELFF.

The rearrangement links TRBV19 to TRBJ1-5; weak D call: TRBD1 (6 bases). CDR1 is LNHDA and CDR2 is SQIVND in the germline V gene (reference sequence). This CDR3 contains 15 residues. V lost 3 bases and J 5 bases, leaving 14 bases between the germline ends. CDR3 in amino acids: CASSIGFQGYQPQHF. The CDR3 DNA is TGTGCCAGTAGTATCGGGTTCCAGGGGTATCAGCCCCAGCATTTT. The full variable domain, in which reference TRBV19 and TRBJ1-5 provide the parts outside the CDR3, is DGGITQSPKYLFRKEGQNVTLSCEQNLNHDAMYWYRQDPGQGLRLIYYSQIVNDFQKGDIAEGYSVSREKKESFPLTVTSAQKNPTAFYLCASSIGFQGYQPQHFGDGTRLSIL.

This clone was seen just once. This sequence joins TRBV7-9 and TRBJ1-5, with D possibly being TRBD1 (6 bases). The germline V and J ends were trimmed by 3 bases and 1 base, with 7 bases remaining between them. The CDR3 consists of 14 residues. Germline V gene data show CDR1 as SEHNR and CDR2 as FQNEAQ (reference sequence). In DNA, the CDR3 is TGTGCCAGCAGCTTGGGACACAGCAATCAGCCCCAGCATTTT. Translating it yields CASSLGHSNQPQHF.